The present T cell receptor beta chain was sequenced within a study of identical twins. Study results and limitations: Compared with unrelated sharing, twin-shared out-of-frame alpha sequences had more low-probability sequences. Weaker excess twin sharing was observed in beta out-of-frame sequences.

Using its own MiXCR run on the 5' RACE reads, TCRdb lists one record per CDR3 protein. The sample includes just under 550,000 distinct CDR3 sequences, approximately 16% of them seen just once. Trimming at V came to 5 bases and at J to 4 bases, leaving 16 bases not matched to a gene. Germline loops: CDR1 SGHAT, CDR2 FQNNGV. CDR3 length equals 18 residues. This clonotype was seen more than once but under ten times. Its antigen remains unidentified. Separately, the same data were catalogued under a study of yellow fever vaccine responses in identical twins.

Sequenced material: CD4+ T cells sorted from blood. The V call is TRBV11-2, the J call TRBJ2-1; 8 nucleotides agree with TRBD2. The sequence was collected from a woman in her late teens or twenties in good health. CDR3 region: CASSPPRREAKIYNEQFF. DNA of the CDR3: TGTGCCAGCAGCCCGCCTAGGCGGGAGGCCAAAATTTACAATGAGCAGTTCTTC.